Sequencing of this T cell receptor (beta chain) was carried out in a study of human T cells and chemical hapten exposure. The time point denotes: patch test 1, 2 weeks after DPC sensitization. Treatment defined: therapeutic diphenylcyclopropenone sensitization with weekly scalp DPC. V lost 8 bases to trimming and J lost 6 bases, with 10 bases between them. The CDR3 runs to 12 residues. The germline gives CDR1 MNHEY, CDR2 SMNVEV (reference sequence). One entry per CDR3 protein, called by TCRdb with MiXCR from the RACE reads. Of about 380,000 distinct CDR3 sequences in the sample, nearly 5% were seen once.

The rearrangement uses TRBV27 and TRBJ2-2; D is possibly TRBD1 (6 bases). Material: whole blood, obtained in connection with sensitization to the hapten diphenylcyclopropenone (DPC). This TCR came from a woman aged 45-65 years with alopecia areata. Some clones in this sample may be carry-over from other donors' samples. CDR3 bases: TGTGCCAGCGGCTGGGGGCCCGGGGAGCTGTTTTTT. As protein: CASGWGPGELFF.